This T cell receptor (beta chain) stems from a study of siplizumab effects on memory and regulatory T cells. Concerning this clone: As yet, its antigen is unknown.

Notes on the study in general: Sequences below about 10^-5 frequency were poorly captured. As a result, only a minor fraction of alloreactive clones mapped to unstimulated subsets. Proliferating Tregs taken from siplizumab cultures were not shown to have a confirmed suppressive function. Naive T cells seemed more diverse than memory cells; they also seemed major alloresponse contributors.

Here immunoSEQ multiplex PCR was the method, and the copy in TCRdb shows in-frame clones only, minus some. There are 110,000 or so clones in the sample; 93% occur only once, and 0.25% to 0.35% lies in the top ten. Sequenced material: CD4+ T cells sorted from blood. This TCR derives from a human donor in good health.

CDR3 sequence: CASSQDWGQYNEQFF. The CDR3 DNA reads as TGTGCCAGCAGCCAAGATTGGGGCCAGTACAATGAGCAGTTCTTC. V usage is TRBV4-2 and J usage is TRBJ2-1; D is possibly TRBD1 (5 bases). Germline values: CDR1 LGHNA, CDR2 YNFKEQ. V shed 0 bases and J shed 4 bases, with 10 bases lying between them. The CDR3 has 15 amino acids.